The 20 T cell receptor beta chains below come from one sample, sequenced in a study of technical replicates of blood from a handful of donors. Sequencing used immunoSEQ multiplex PCR; TCRdb keeps in-frame clones, though not all of them. Of around 89,000 clones in the sample, 94% are singletons; the top ten hold 0.2% to 0.25%. The sequencing input was T cells isolated from PBMCs. Receptor source: a human donor in good health.

The V call is TRBV27, the J call TRBJ2-5, with D possibly matching TRBD1 (5 bases). V was pared by 5 bases and J by 0 bases, with 13 bases between. CDR3 length: 15 amino acids. Germline V CDR1 and CDR2: MNHEY, SMNVEV (reference sequence). The CDR3 sequence: CASSPPPGYQETQYF. CDR3 DNA sequence: TGTGCCAGCAGTCCCCCCCCAGGGTACCAAGAGACCCAGTACTTC.

This clone was detected only once. Other DNA sequences from this sample encode an identical CDR3 as well. J is TRBJ1-2 and V is TRBV28; D is unresolved. The germline V and J ends were trimmed by 8 bases and 4 bases, with 14 bases remaining between them. CDR1 is MDHEN and CDR2 is SYDVKM in the germline V gene. The CDR3 runs to 13 residues. CDR3 DNA: TGTGCCAGCCGGGTTGGCGGTGGCTATGGCTACACCTTC. It is translated as CASRVGGGYGYTF.

The rearrangement uses TRBV7-8 and TRBJ1-4; 7 bases are shared with TRBD1. Per germline, CDR1 SGHVS and CDR2 FQNEAQ. With V trimmed by 2 bases and J by 8 bases, 11 bases remained unmatched. The CDR3 runs to 16 residues. The CDR3 here is CASSLPGQTFGEKLFF. CDR3 bases: TGTGCCAGCAGCTTACCGGGACAGACCTTTGGCGAAAAACTGTTTTTT.

V usage is TRBV7-2 and J usage is TRBJ2-7, with TRBD2 identical over 9 bases. This CDR3 has 14 residues. The J segment lost 6 bases and the V segment lost 0 bases, leaving 3 bases of the junction unmatched. Germline V CDR1 and CDR2: SGHTA, FQGNSA. The DNA of the CDR3 is TGTGCCAGCAGCTTAGCGTCGACTAGCGGCGAGCAGTACTTC. Translated, it gives CASSLASTSGEQYF. Drawing the rest from reference TRBV7-2 and TRBJ2-7, the complete variable domain is GAGVSQSPSNKVTEKGKDVELRCDPISGHTALYWYRQSLGQGLEFLIYFQGNSAPDKSGLPSDRFSAERTGGSVSTLTIQRTQQEDSAVYLCASSLASTSGEQYFGPGTRLTVT.

Turning to this clone: The sample holds other DNA sequences that translate to the same CDR3. The rearrangement uses TRBV18 and TRBJ1-1; the D gene is possibly TRBD1 (5 bases). The CDR3 is made up of 13 amino acids. CDR1 and CDR2 (germline): KGHSH, LQKENI. Trimming cost V 5 bases and J 1 base, with 8 bases left between them. The CDR3 DNA is TGTGCCAGCTCATACCAGGGGAACACTGAAGCTTTCTTT. Amino acid sequence: CASSYQGNTEAFF.

The chain carries TRBV19 and TRBJ2-1; no definite D call. Trimming pared 3 bases from V and 0 bases from J, leaving 9 bases between. The CDR3 has 15 residues. CDR1 and CDR2 (germline): LNHDA, SQIVND (reference sequence). In DNA form, the CDR3 reads TGTGCCAGTAGTATTATGGGCCACTCCTACAATGAGCAGTTCTTC. As protein: CASSIMGHSYNEQFF.

The chain employs TRBV11-3 and TRBJ2-3; 12 bases are shared with TRBD2. J gave up 4 bases and V 5 bases, and 7 bases lay outside the gene matches. This CDR3 is 16 amino acids long. Germline V gives CDR1 SGHNT, CDR2 YENEEA. The CDR3 coding sequence is TGTGCCAGCAGCATACGGACTAGCGGGGTGGCAGATACGCAGTATTTT. Residues: CASSIRTSGVADTQYF. The variable domain in full, completed from reference TRBV11-3 and TRBJ2-3, reads EAGVVQSPRYKIIEKKQPVAFWCNPISGHNTLYWYLQNLGQGPELLIRYENEEAVDDSQLPKDRFSAERLKGVDSTLKIQPAELGDSAVYLCASSIRTSGVADTQYFGPGTRLTVL.

The chain combines TRBV5-1 with TRBJ1-5; D remains unclear. The germline gives CDR1 SGHRS, CDR2 YFSETQ. The germline V and J ends were trimmed by 0 bases and 6 bases, with 13 bases remaining between them. This CDR3 is built from 15 residues. Here the CDR3 DNA reads TGCGCCAGCAGCTTGGCCGGGGAGGGTGGTCAGCCCCAGCATTTT. This codes for CASSLAGEGGQPQHF.

The CDR3 spells CASSVDGTGFPYEQYF. CDR3 coding DNA: TGTGCCAGCAGCGTAGACGGGACAGGGTTCCCCTACGAGCAGTACTTC. The chain combines TRBV9 with TRBJ2-7; 9 nucleotides align to TRBD1. The J segment lost 2 bases and the V segment lost 0 bases, leaving 6 bases of the junction unmatched. The CDR3 has 16 amino acids. CDR1 SGDLS and CDR2 YYNGEE come from the germline V gene. The full variable domain, in which reference TRBV9 and TRBJ2-7 provide the parts outside the CDR3, is DSGVTQTPKHLITATGQRVTLRCSPRSGDLSVYWYQQSLDQGLQFLIQYYNGEERAKGNILERFSAQQFPDLHSELNLSSLELGDSALYFCASSVDGTGFPYEQYFGPGTRLTVT.

The rearrangement joins TRBV30 to TRBJ1-2; 7 nucleotides align to TRBD1. Losses at the gene ends were 3 bases for V and 7 bases for J; bases not matched to a gene: 26. Germline-derived CDR1 and CDR2 are GTSNPN and SVGIG (reference sequence). The CDR3 has 19 amino acids. CDR3 region: CAWSVGLRRSRQGRIGYTF. As DNA, the CDR3 is TGTGCCTGGAGCGTAGGCCTCCGTCGGTCAAGACAGGGTCGGATTGGCTACACCTTC.

The rearrangement uses TRBV7-9 and TRBJ1-6, with TRBD1 matching over 8 bases. This CDR3 is built from 16 residues. Trimming at V came to 1 base and at J to 9 bases, leaving 8 bases not matched to a gene. Germline loops: CDR1 SEHNR, CDR2 FQNEAQ (reference sequence). For the CDR3, the DNA is TGTGCCAGCAGCTTAGAAATCGGGACAGGAGTTTCACCCCTCCACTTT. Translating it yields CASSLEIGTGVSPLHF.

This clone was recorded once. CDR3 loop: CASSRPNTEAFF. The CDR3 region has the DNA TGTGCCAGCAGTCGTCCTAACACTGAAGCTTTCTTT. The V gene is TRBV6-5, the J gene TRBJ1-1; D gene uncertain. The CDR3 sequence is 12 residues long. Looked up from germline, CDR1 is MNHEY and CDR2 is SVGAGI. Trimming took off 5 bases at V and 2 bases at J, with 6 bases between the two ends.

The gene calls are TRBV4-1 and TRBJ2-2, with 7 nucleotides matching TRBD1. CDR1 is MGHRA, CDR2 YSYEKL, per germline. This CDR3 spans 19 amino acids. The trim removed 1 base at V and 4 bases at J, leaving 15 bases unmatched. This chain's CDR3 is CASSQALFSGQSVTGELFF. In nucleotides, the CDR3 is TGCGCCAGCAGCCAAGCCCTCTTCTCGGGACAGAGCGTCACCGGGGAGCTGTTTTTT.

The gene calls are TRBV28 and TRBJ2-1, with D unclear. CDR3 size: 12 residues. Germline CDR1 is MDHEN and CDR2 is SYDVKM. Trimming left V 5 bases short and J 3 bases short, with 5 bases between. The chain's CDR3 is CASSGDYNEQFF. CDR3 DNA: TGTGCCAGCAGTGGAGACTACAATGAGCAGTTCTTC.

This clone came up a few times. As DNA, the CDR3 is TGTGCCAGCTCTTTTGGACAGGGGGATTTGAACACTGAAGCTTTCTTT. Its translation: CASSFGQGDLNTEAFF. The gene calls are TRBV18 and TRBJ1-1, with 10 bases lining up with TRBD1. The CDR3 consists of 16 residues. J gave up 0 bases and V 6 bases, and 7 bases lay outside the gene matches. From germline, CDR1 is KGHSH and CDR2 LQKENI.

The J gene is TRBJ2-1, the V gene TRBV5-4; D is undetermined. CDR1 SGHNT and CDR2 YYREEE come from the germline V gene (reference sequence). V dropped 4 bases and J dropped 7 bases, with 9 bases sitting between them. The CDR3 runs 12 residues. The CDR3 loop is CASSPDWNEQFF. In DNA form, the CDR3 reads TGTGCCAGCAGCCCAGATTGGAATGAGCAGTTCTTC.

The gene calls are TRBV10-3 and TRBJ2-7; 8 nucleotides line up with TRBD2. Unmatched junction bases numbered 6, after V lost 6 bases and J lost 5 bases. Germline CDR1 is ENHRY and CDR2 is SYGVKD. CDR3 size: 13 residues. CDR3 DNA sequence: TGTGCCATCAGAGTAGCGGGGACGAACGAGCAGTACTTC. It yields the protein CAIRVAGTNEQYF.

The chain couples TRBV28 to TRBJ2-7, with 7 bases matching TRBD1. CDR3 length equals 12 residues. Germline CDR1 MDHEN, CDR2 SYDVKM. J lost 5 bases, V lost 4 bases, and 2 bases had no gene match. CDR3 nucleotides: TGTGCCAGCAGTTCTACAGGGGACGAGCAGTACTTC. Protein sequence: CASSSTGDEQYF.

This clone is a singleton in its sample. The chain couples TRBV6-1 to TRBJ2-1; possible D gene TRBD2, 6 bases. Looked up from germline, CDR1 is MNHNS and CDR2 is SASEGT. Between the trimmed V and J ends, which lost 6 bases and 9 bases, there was a span of 21 bases. The CDR3 length is 15 residues. This chain's CDR3 is CASSPSRLARGEQFF. In nucleotides, the CDR3 is TGTGCCAGCAGCCCCTCCAGGCTCGCGCGGGGTGAGCAGTTCTTC.

This rearrangement joins TRBV12-5 to TRBJ1-5, with a tentative D call TRBD1 (5 bases). The CDR3 has 12 amino acids. In germline, CDR1 is LGHNT, CDR2 FRNRAP. Trimming cost V 6 bases and J 5 bases, with 8 bases left between them. CDR3 in amino acids: CASGTGYQPQHF. CDR3 in DNA: TGTGCTAGTGGCACAGGTTATCAGCCCCAGCATTTT.